The 27 T cell receptor beta chains listed next were all sequenced from one sample in a study of long-term antiretroviral therapy in people with HIV. Survey level was the resolution at which the v3.0 immunoSEQ assay ran. Only in-frame clones appear in the TCRdb table, and some are missing; sequencing was by immunoSEQ multiplex PCR. The sample has roughly 20,000 clones; about 82% are singletons. Source: unsorted PBMCs, taken around 4 years after starting antiretroviral therapy. These TCRs come from a man aged 18 to 29 with HIV.

J is TRBJ1-5 and V is TRBV2; 9 bases are shared with TRBD1. V lost 4 bases to trimming and J lost 7 bases; unmatched junction nucleotides: 5. The germline CDR1 and CDR2 sequences are SNHLY and FYNNEI. The CDR3 is 14 residues long. The CDR3 spells CASSGQGGNQPQHF. The CDR3 nucleotides read TGTGCCAGCAGTGGACAGGGGGGGAACCAGCCCCAGCATTTT.

The V call is TRBV28, the J call TRBJ1-1; D not resolved. CDR3 length equals 11 residues. Germline V gene data show CDR1 as MDHEN and CDR2 as SYDVKM. Deletions cut 7 bases from V and 5 bases from J, with 8 bases between. The DNA for the CDR3 is TGTGCCAGCACCTGGGGTACTGAAGCTTTCTTT. Translating it yields CASTWGTEAFF. Variable domain in full (rest from reference TRBV28 and TRBJ1-1): DVKVTQSSRYLVKRTGEKVFLECVQDMDHENMFWYRQDPGLGLRLIYFSYDVKMKEKGDIPEGYSVSREKKERFSLILESASTNQTSMYLCASTWGTEAFFGQGTRLTVV.

This clone was recorded only once. The chain couples TRBV7-8 to TRBJ1-1; no firm D call. CDR3 size: 12 residues. Germline CDR1 reads SGHVS; CDR2 reads FQNEAQ. Trimming stripped 1 base from V and 9 bases from J, with 9 bases between. DNA of the CDR3: TGTGCCAGCAGCTTAGGTGGGAACCAAGCTTTCTTT. Amino acid sequence: CASSLGGNQAFF.

This chain links TRBV7-9 with TRBJ2-4; a possible D gene is TRBD2 (7 bases). The CDR3 is made up of 15 amino acids. Trimming stripped 2 bases from V and 1 base from J, with 9 bases between. Germline CDR1 reads SEHNR; CDR2 reads FQNEAQ (reference sequence). The CDR3 reads CASSLRGGAKNIQYF. As DNA, the CDR3 is TGTGCCAGCAGCTTAAGGGGGGGGGCCAAAAACATTCAGTACTTC.

The chain uses TRBV5-1 and TRBJ1-1; 7 bases map to TRBD1. In germline, CDR1 is SGHRS, CDR2 YFSETQ. V was pared by 3 bases and J by 5 bases, with 13 bases of the junction left unmatched. CDR3 size: 16 residues. For the CDR3, the DNA is TGCGCCAGCAGCTCCGCGCCGGGACAGCAGAGGACTGAAGCTTTCTTT. Its protein product is CASSSAPGQQRTEAFF.

The chain combines TRBV6-6 with TRBJ2-5; 12 bases are shared with TRBD2. The CDR3 totals 16 residues. J lost 4 bases, V lost 4 bases, and 7 bases had no gene match. Per germline, CDR1 MNHNY and CDR2 SVGAGI (reference sequence). The CDR3 DNA follows: TGTGCCAGCAGTTTATGGGCTAGCGGGGGGGGAGAGACCCAGTACTTC. Its translation is CASSLWASGGGETQYF.

This sequence joins TRBV6-5 and TRBJ2-2; 8 positions match TRBD1. There are 15 residues in the CDR3. V shed 0 bases, J shed 8 bases, and the junction held 5 bases outside the gene matches. Germline V gene lookup returns CDR1 MNHEY and CDR2 SVGAGI. CDR3 DNA sequence: TGTGCCAGCAGTTACTCGAGGCAGGGGGCAGGGGAGCTGTTTTTT. Its translation: CASSYSRQGAGELFF.

This clone came up once. V usage is TRBV7-8 and J usage is TRBJ1-5; D is unresolved. The germline V gene encodes CDR1 SGHVS and CDR2 FQNEAQ. CDR3 length: 17 amino acids. Trimming shortened V by 2 bases and J by 4 bases, and 18 bases separated the two germline ends. Here the CDR3 reads CASSLMGSRSGNQPQHF. CDR3 DNA sequence: TGTGCCAGCAGCTTAATGGGATCCAGGAGTGGTAATCAGCCCCAGCATTTT.

The rearrangement joins TRBV19 to TRBJ1-1; a possible D gene is TRBD1 (6 bases). V gave up 4 bases and J gave up 2 bases, with 11 bases separating them. Germline assignment: CDR1 LNHDA and CDR2 SQIVND (reference sequence). This CDR3 spans 14 amino acids. The CDR3 is CASSTHRDNTEAFF. CDR3 DNA sequence: TGTGCCAGTAGTACCCACAGGGACAACACTGAAGCTTTCTTT.

The V and J genes are TRBV6-6 and TRBJ2-1; no reliable D call. Germline V gives CDR1 MNHNY, CDR2 SVGAGI (reference sequence). V lost 0 bases and J 6 bases, leaving 15 bases between the germline ends. The CDR3 loop spans 16 amino acids. CDR3 region: CASSYSTRLLFNEQFF. The CDR3 coding sequence is TGTGCCAGCAGTTACTCGACTCGGCTGCTCTTCAATGAGCAGTTCTTC.

Details on this clone: Other DNA sequences in the sample encode the same CDR3. The chain has TRBV5-1 and TRBJ1-1; no definite D call. Germline V CDR1 and CDR2: SGHRS, YFSETQ. V was pared by 0 bases and J by 2 bases, with 5 bases between. This CDR3 is built from 13 residues. DNA of the CDR3: TGCGCCAGCAGCTTGGCCGGTAACACTGAAGCTTTCTTT. It codes for CASSLAGNTEAFF.

This chain connects TRBV5-8 to TRBJ1-5; D remains unclear. The germline V and J ends were trimmed by 0 bases and 8 bases, with 12 bases remaining between them. Per the germline V gene, CDR1 is SGHTS and CDR2 is YDEGEE. The CDR3 covers 14 residues. The CDR3, as DNA: TGTGCCAGCAGCTTGGACGCCGGATCAGAGCCCCAGCATTTT. Amino acids: CASSLDAGSEPQHF.

The rearrangement joins TRBV29-1 to TRBJ2-2, with 11 bases identical to TRBD2. V lost 4 bases to trimming and J lost 7 bases; unmatched junction nucleotides: 8. The CDR3 has 15 residues. CDR1 is SQVTM, CDR2 ANQGSEA, per germline. The CDR3: CSVGGTSGRSGELFF. For the CDR3, the DNA is TGCAGCGTTGGTGGGACTAGCGGACGAAGCGGGGAGCTGTTTTTT.

J is TRBJ2-2 and V is TRBV19, with D perhaps matching TRBD2 (5 bases). The germline gives CDR1 LNHDA, CDR2 SQIVND (reference sequence). V gave up 10 bases and J gave up 3 bases, with 12 bases separating them. CDR3 size: 13 residues. The CDR3 region is CAIGSGDTGELFF. In DNA form, the CDR3 reads TGTGCCATAGGGTCCGGGGACACCGGGGAGCTGTTTTTT.

The V call is TRBV27, the J call TRBJ2-5, with D maybe TRBD2 (7 bases). Per the germline V gene, CDR1 is MNHEY and CDR2 is SMNVEV (reference sequence). Trimming removed 3 bases at V and 1 base at J, with 21 bases between. CDR3 length: 18 residues. The CDR3 DNA reads TGTGCCAGCAGTTTGGGAGGGGGGGCGCACCCACTCCAAGAGACCCAGTACTTC. Amino acids: CASSLGGGAHPLQETQYF.

The chain employs TRBV7-8 and TRBJ1-5, with D possibly matching TRBD1 (5 bases). Germline CDR1 and CDR2: SGHVS and FQNEAQ. Trimming removed 2 bases from V and 4 bases from J, with 9 bases in between. The length of the CDR3 is 14 residues. The CDR3 sequence is CASSLRDGNQPQHF. Written as DNA, the CDR3 is TGTGCCAGCAGCTTAAGGGACGGGAATCAGCCCCAGCATTTT.

The chain combines TRBV28 with TRBJ1-1; D perhaps matches TRBD1 (5 bases). Between the trimmed V and J ends, which lost 4 bases and 1 base, there was a span of 10 bases. Germline CDR1 reads MDHEN; CDR2 reads SYDVKM. There are 14 residues in the CDR3. CDR3 amino acids: CASSSPGGNTEAFF. DNA of the CDR3: TGTGCCAGCAGTTCCCCCGGGGGGAACACTGAAGCTTTCTTT. Together with reference TRBV28 and TRBJ1-1, the CDR3 gives the full variable domain: DVKVTQSSRYLVKRTGEKVFLECVQDMDHENMFWYRQDPGLGLRLIYFSYDVKMKEKGDIPEGYSVSREKKERFSLILESASTNQTSMYLCASSSPGGNTEAFFGQGTRLTVV.

The chain is built from TRBV5-1 and TRBJ2-5; D perhaps matches TRBD1 (6 bases). CDR1 and CDR2 (germline): SGHRS, YFSETQ. The CDR3 has 14 amino acids. V was trimmed by 2 bases and J by 0 bases, leaving 8 bases between them. CDR3 nucleotides: TGCGCCAGCAGCTTACAGGGCCACCAAGAGACCCAGTACTTC. Protein: CASSLQGHQETQYF.

V gene TRBV27 combines with J gene TRBJ2-7; TRBD2 agrees at 9 bases. The V gene's germline CDR1 is MNHEY and CDR2 SMNVEV (reference sequence). Losses at the gene ends were 7 bases for V and 3 bases for J; bases not matched to a gene: 7. The CDR3 runs to 14 residues. The CDR3 sequence is CASMASGVFYEQYF. The CDR3, as DNA: TGTGCCAGCATGGCTAGCGGGGTCTTCTACGAGCAGTACTTC.

The gene calls are TRBV9 and TRBJ1-6, with 10 bases fitting TRBD1. CDR1 SGDLS and CDR2 YYNGEE come from the germline V gene. V dropped 3 bases and J dropped 10; count of bases not matched to a gene: 4. The CDR3 covers 14 residues. The CDR3 protein is CASSAGTGVSPLHF. The CDR3 region has the DNA TGTGCCAGCAGCGCCGGGACAGGGGTATCACCCCTCCACTTT.

Here the CDR3 reads CASSFSRGDDGYTF. DNA of the CDR3: TGTGCCAGCAGCTTCTCCCGAGGGGACGATGGCTACACCTTC. The genes are TRBV11-2 and TRBJ1-2, with D maybe TRBD1 (5 bases). The V and J ends lost 3 bases and 6 bases respectively, with 14 bases between them. Looked up from germline, CDR1 is SGHAT and CDR2 is FQNNGV. CDR3 length equals 14 residues. The full variable domain, in which reference TRBV11-2 and TRBJ1-2 provide the parts outside the CDR3, is EAGVAQSPRYKIIEKRQSVAFWCNPISGHATLYWYQQILGQGPKLLIQFQNNGVVDDSQLPKDRFSAERLKGVDSTLKIQPAKLEDSAVYLCASSFSRGDDGYTFGSGTRLTVV.

The chain uses TRBV6-1 and TRBJ1-6; TRBD1 is a possible D gene (5 bases). Germline CDR1 MNHNS, CDR2 SASEGT. The CDR3 covers 16 residues. V was trimmed by 0 bases and J by 7 bases, leaving 13 bases between them. CDR3 amino acids: CASSEARGVFNSPLHF. In DNA, the CDR3 is TGTGCCAGCAGTGAAGCACGGGGGGTCTTCAATTCACCCCTCCACTTT.

The V call is TRBV19, the J call TRBJ1-2; weak D call: TRBD1 (6 bases). The germline CDR1 and CDR2 sequences are LNHDA and SQIVND (reference sequence). Trimming removed 6 bases at V and 8 bases at J, with 22 bases between. The CDR3 extends over 15 amino acids. The CDR3 bases are TGTGCCAGTAGCCCTACCGGGGGCTTGCTCTACGGCTACACCTTC. It codes for CASSPTGGLLYGYTF.

V and J are TRBV11-2 and TRBJ2-1, with D perhaps TRBD1 or TRBD2 (5 bases each). The CDR3 has 17 amino acids. Trimming took off 4 bases at V and 0 bases at J, with 16 bases between the two ends. Germline loops: CDR1 SGHAT, CDR2 FQNNGV. CDR3 sequence (DNA): TGTGCCAGCAGCTCGGCCGAGAGGGGAATCTCCTACAATGAGCAGTTCTTC. Its protein product is CASSSAERGISYNEQFF.

The CDR3 coding sequence is TGCGCCAGCAGCTTGGGACAGGGAACCCTATACGAGCAGTACTTC. This translates into CASSLGQGTLYEQYF. This chain uses TRBV5-1 with TRBJ2-7, with 7 bases fitting TRBD1. Per the germline V gene, CDR1 is SGHRS and CDR2 is YFSETQ. The CDR3 loop spans 15 amino acids. Trimming at V came to 0 bases and at J to 4 bases, leaving 7 bases not matched to a gene.

This clone was recorded a few times. The V and J genes are TRBV10-3 and TRBJ1-5, with 8 positions matching TRBD1. Germline V gene data show CDR1 as ENHRY and CDR2 as SYGVKD. Trimming took 3 bases from V and 6 from J; bases not matched to a gene: 10. The CDR3 runs 16 residues. The CDR3 region has the DNA TGTGCCATCAGTGATTCCCCGGACACAGGGGGTCAGCCCCAGCATTTT. Amino acid sequence: CAISDSPDTGGQPQHF.

This sequence joins TRBV6-1 and TRBJ2-5, with a tentative D call TRBD2 (6 bases). The V end lost 0 bases, the J end lost 1 base, and 21 bases lay between the germline ends. The CDR3 spans 19 residues. Germline V gene lookup returns CDR1 MNHNS and CDR2 SASEGT. CDR3 in amino acids: CASSEAWGVRTYSQETQYF. The CDR3 bases are TGTGCCAGCAGTGAAGCATGGGGGGTCAGGACCTACTCCCAAGAGACCCAGTACTTC.